This T cell receptor (beta chain) was documented in a study of graft-versus-host responses after intestinal transplantation. Study-wide background: All recipients got anti-thymocyte globulin induction, then tacrolimus and steroids for three to four years.

About this clone itself: What it binds is unknown.

Regarding the study as a whole: GvH clones surfaced in recipient marrow, some emerging earlier in ileum or blood. Subjects displaying graft-donor T cell macrochimerism possessed elevated graft-versus-host to host-versus-graft clonal ratios inside allografts.

Repertoires were generated with immunoSEQ multiplex PCR, while TCRdb's copy carries only in-frame clones and drops some. The table lists 95,000 to 110,000 clones, roughly 87% of them singletons. This CDR3 is 17 amino acids long. From germline, CDR1 is SEHNR and CDR2 FQNEAQ (reference sequence). Trimming removed 0 bases from V and 5 bases from J, with 17 bases in between. This receptor was taken from a human donor who received an intestinal transplant. This specimen was unstimulated CD4+ T cells sorted from spleen or lymph node cells, taken before intestinal transplant. The V and J genes are TRBV7-9 and TRBJ2-1, with D perhaps TRBD2 (6 bases). The CDR3 DNA reads TGTGCCAGCAGCTTAGCGAGAGGATCCGGGAGAGACAATGAGCAGTTCTTC. This encodes CASSLARGSGRDNEQFF. The entire variable domain, with the rest obtained from reference TRBV7-9 and TRBJ2-1, is as follows: DTGVSQNPRHKITKRGQNVTFRCDPISEHNRLYWYRQTLGQGPEFLTYFQNEAQLEKSRLLSDRFSAERPKGSFSTLEIQRTEQGDSAMYLCASSLARGSGRDNEQFFGPGTRLTVL.